Following are 16 T cell receptor beta chains from one sample sequenced in a study of cytomegalovirus exposure and HLA in healthy donors. Researchers ran the PCR with 60 Vbeta and 13 Jbeta primers. Sequencing was performed with immunoSEQ multiplex PCR; in TCRdb, only in-frame clones are kept and a portion is missing. Of under 250,000 clones in the sample, 60% to 80% were seen once. Sequenced material: PBMCs. The origin of the receptors is a male donor in good health and CMV-seronegative.

This clone was counted once. V gene TRBV5-1 combines with J gene TRBJ2-3, with D tentatively TRBD2 (6 bases). Trimming removed 4 bases from V and 3 bases from J, with 21 bases in between. The CDR3 sequence is 17 residues long. CDR1 is SGHRS, CDR2 YFSETQ, per germline. The CDR3 nucleotides are TGCGCCAGCAGCCTCGCGGGACGCGGCATTAGTACAGATACGCAGTATTTT. Translating it yields CASSLAGRGISTDTQYF.

The chain recombines TRBV5-6 with TRBJ2-6, with TRBD2 as a possible D gene (6 bases). Trimming cost V 0 bases and J 4 bases, with 14 bases left between them. Germline assignment: CDR1 SGHDT and CDR2 YYEEEE. This CDR3 spans 17 amino acids. This CDR3 reads CASSLDWRAPGANVLTF. In DNA form, the CDR3 reads TGTGCCAGCAGCTTGGATTGGAGGGCCCCCGGGGCCAACGTCCTGACTTTC.

V and J are TRBV5-5 and TRBJ1-2, with TRBD1 matching 7 bases. The CDR3 has 16 residues. CDR1 and CDR2 from the germline V gene are SGHKS and YYEKEE (reference sequence). With 5 bases clipped from V and 4 bases from J, the junction kept 14 bases outside the gene matches. The CDR3 sequence: CASSPGTAPISYGYTF. In DNA form, the CDR3 reads TGTGCCAGCAGTCCAGGGACAGCCCCCATTAGCTATGGCTACACCTTC. The full variable domain, with the rest looked up from reference TRBV5-5 and TRBJ1-2, is DAGVTQSPTHLIKTRGQQVTLRCSPISGHKSVSWYQQVLGQGPQFIFQYYEKEERGRGNFPDRFSARQFPNYSSELNVNALLLGDSALYLCASSPGTAPISYGYTFGSGTRLTVV.

The genes are TRBV29-1 and TRBJ1-1; D not resolved. The germline V gene has CDR1 SQVTM and CDR2 ANQGSEA. V lost 6 bases to trimming and J lost 5 bases, with 10 bases between them. The CDR3 has 11 residues. The CDR3 DNA follows: TGCAGCGTACCCAGAGGGACTGAAGCTTTCTTT. Amino acids: CSVPRGTEAFF.

J is TRBJ1-1 and V is TRBV19; 8 bases are shared with TRBD1. V lost 4 bases, J lost 1 base, and 5 bases stayed unmatched. Germline CDR1 is LNHDA and CDR2 is SQIVND (reference sequence). The CDR3 is 15 amino acids. The CDR3, as DNA: TGTGCCAGTAGTACCGACAGGGGAGGGAACACTGAAGCTTTCTTT. Protein product: CASSTDRGGNTEAFF. Full variable domain (missing parts from reference TRBV19 and TRBJ1-1): DGGITQSPKYLFRKEGQNVTLSCEQNLNHDAMYWYRQDPGQGLRLIYYSQIVNDFQKGDIAEGYSVSREKKESFPLTVTSAQKNPTAFYLCASSTDRGGNTEAFFGQGTRLTVV.

The chain joins TRBV6-1 to TRBJ1-3; D remains unclear. V lost 8 bases and J 0 bases, leaving 8 bases between the germline ends. The CDR3 covers 13 residues. The V gene's germline CDR1 is MNHNS and CDR2 SASEGT. CDR3 nucleotide sequence: TGTGCCAGCCCTGAGAACTCTGGAAACACCATATATTTT. It codes for CASPENSGNTIYF.

The chain employs TRBV11-2 and TRBJ1-2, with D unclear. The CDR3 length is 15 residues. CDR1 is SGHAT and CDR2 is FQNNGV in the germline V gene. The germline V and J ends were trimmed by 1 base and 1 base, with 10 bases remaining between them. The CDR3 DNA follows: TGTGCCAGCAGCTTAGCTTTACAGAATAACTATGGCTACACCTTC. Translated, it gives CASSLALQNNYGYTF.

The J gene is TRBJ1-2, the V gene TRBV5-6, with a weak D call TRBD1 (5 bases). V was trimmed by 4 bases and J by 2 bases, leaving 15 bases between them. This CDR3 comprises 15 residues. Germline V gives CDR1 SGHDT, CDR2 YYEEEE. CDR3 in DNA: TGTGCCAGCAGCCTGGGGGGGGTGGTGAACTATGGCTACACCTTC. Translation: CASSLGGVVNYGYTF.

This clone was detected only a few times. This chain uses TRBV5-1 with TRBJ1-1; TRBD1 might be the D (6 bases). The length of the CDR3 is 15 residues. V was cut by 4 bases and J by 1 base, with 14 bases left in between. Germline loops: CDR1 SGHRS, CDR2 YFSETQ. CDR3 sequence (DNA): TGCGCCAGCAGCCCCAGGGGCATCCAGAACACTGAAGCTTTCTTT. It specifies CASSPRGIQNTEAFF.

This clone occurred a few times. This rearrangement joins TRBV9 to TRBJ1-2; 7 nucleotides match TRBD1. In germline, CDR1 is SGDLS, CDR2 YYNGEE. J gave up 6 bases and V 0 bases, and 17 bases lay outside the gene matches. The CDR3 contains 18 residues. The CDR3 coding sequence is TGTGCCAGCAGCGTAGAGACGGGACAGCCTGGGCCCGACAATGGCTACACCTTC. Translating gives CASSVETGQPGPDNGYTF.

The V and J genes are TRBV7-2 and TRBJ2-1, with TRBD2 matching over 10 bases. The CDR3 is 18 amino acids. V lost 5 bases and J lost 5; bases outside the gene matches: 15. CDR1 and CDR2 (germline): SGHTA, FQGNSA. The CDR3 is CASSLLPPVLAGDNEQFF. In DNA form, the CDR3 reads TGTGCCAGCAGCCTACTCCCGCCGGTTCTAGCGGGGGACAATGAGCAGTTCTTC.

The rearrangement uses TRBV5-1 and TRBJ2-1; 8 nucleotides align to TRBD1. The CDR3 runs 15 residues. Germline-derived CDR1 and CDR2 are SGHRS and YFSETQ. The trim removed 5 bases at V and 0 bases at J, leaving 4 bases unmatched. The CDR3 DNA is TGCGCCAGCAGTCCAGGACAGGGCTCCTACAATGAGCAGTTCTTC. Translating it yields CASSPGQGSYNEQFF.

This clone was seen once. The chain links TRBV28 to TRBJ2-4, with 9 bases that match TRBD2. The length of the CDR3 is 16 residues. The germline gives CDR1 MDHEN, CDR2 SYDVKM. V gave up 3 bases and J gave up 5 bases; unmatched junction bases: 8. CDR3 nucleotides: TGTGCCAGCAGTTTGTTGGCGGGAGGGCCCCAAAACATTCAGTACTTC. Residues: CASSLLAGGPQNIQYF.

Concerning this clone: This sample also contains other DNA sequences that code for the same CDR3. The chain combines TRBV4-2 with TRBJ1-2, with D unclear. V shed 1 base and J shed 3 bases, with 9 bases lying between them. CDR1 and CDR2 (germline): LGHNA, YNFKEQ. There are 14 residues in the CDR3. CDR3 sequence reads: CASSQVGADYGYTF. DNA for the CDR3: TGTGCCAGCAGCCAAGTCGGTGCGGACTATGGCTACACCTTC.

The genes are TRBV19 and TRBJ1-5, with TRBD1 matching 7 bases. The CDR3 spans 15 residues. Unmatched junction bases numbered 9, after V lost 6 bases and J lost 4 bases. Germline V gene data show CDR1 as LNHDA and CDR2 as SQIVND (reference sequence). DNA of the CDR3: TGTGCCAGTAGAACCACAGGGGTCGGGAATCAGCCCCAGCATTTT. Translation: CASRTTGVGNQPQHF.

The chain employs TRBV2 and TRBJ2-2; maybe TRBD2 (6 bases). The V end lost 7 bases, the J end lost 5 bases, and 14 bases lay between the germline ends. The germline V gene has CDR1 SNHLY and CDR2 FYNNEI. The CDR3 totals 14 residues. CDR3 bases: TGTGCCAGCATGCGGGACCAGAGGACCGGGGAGCTGTTTTTT. Translating gives CASMRDQRTGELFF.